The rows below give T cell receptor beta chains drawn from one sample of a study of T cell responses to AZD1222 COVID-19 vaccine. Only in-frame clones appear in the TCRdb table, and some are missing; sequencing was by immunoSEQ multiplex PCR. Counted here are around 72,000 clones, over 75% occurring once; the ten biggest clones make up under 30%. The starting material was peripheral blood, obtained on day 0 of AZD1222 vaccination. All receptors come from an adult in good health. Each CDR3 is given with its conserved first and last residue.

CDR3aa | j_gene | v_gene
CASSSDTYNEQFF | TRBJ2-1 | TRBV7-2
CASSPQPGQLEEKLFF | TRBJ1-4 | TRBV4-2
CASSIGVENTEAFF | TRBJ1-1 | TRBV19
CASSPRGQNTEAFF | TRBJ1-1 | TRBV7-2
CASNIGFGYTF | TRBJ1-2 | TRBV2
CASSIRGDYEQYF | TRBJ2-7 | TRBV19
CARSPSGANVLTF | TRBJ2-6 | TRBV5-3
CASSQQYSRGPQPQHF | TRBJ1-5 | TRBV4-1
CASSLVSGVVIGSNQPQHF | TRBJ1-5 | TRBV28
CASEWAGPNTEAFF | TRBJ1-1 | TRBV6-5
CASSGGDVTSGQYF | TRBJ2-7 | TRBV2
CASSPKGFGAYGYTF | TRBJ1-2 | TRBV27
CASTTGGFTGELFF | TRBJ2-2 | TRBV5-1
CSTRDSANEKLFF | TRBJ1-4 | TRBV29-1
CASSLGGAATYEQYF | TRBJ2-7 | TRBV5-1
CASSFLAGLRGAKNIQYF | TRBJ2-4 | TRBV5-8
CASTLDRFMDEQYF | TRBJ2-7 | TRBV11-2
CASSGDRGFQPQHF | TRBJ1-5 | TRBV7-9
CASSHVGPGANVLTF | TRBJ2-6 | TRBV4-1
CASSLEGGALGEKLFF | TRBJ1-4 | TRBV5-1
CASSWARDRGQENGYTF | TRBJ1-2 | TRBV5-1
CASSQSPGGWGSEAFF | TRBJ1-1 | TRBV4-3
CASSPDRPNEKLFF | TRBJ1-4 | TRBV7-2
CASSPFLRDDYEQYF | TRBJ2-7 | TRBV28
CAWSVGLAGGMSSYNEQFF | TRBJ2-1 | TRBV30
CASSQVGDREFSTEAFF | TRBJ1-1 | TRBV14
CASSITGYFNEQYF | TRBJ2-7 | TRBV6-5
CASSDGATNEKLFF | TRBJ1-4 | TRBV6-5
CASSIDRFEKLFF | TRBJ1-4 | TRBV19
CATSRGQETQYF | TRBJ2-5 | TRBV7-3
CATSSRGTSNTNEQFF | TRBJ2-1 | TRBV24-1
CASSSGSSGASYEQYF | TRBJ2-7 | TRBV5-1
CASSRRDGVDTEAFF | TRBJ1-1 | TRBV6-5
CATETVVGEKLFF | TRBJ1-4 | TRBV25-1
CASSIGTFTEAFF | TRBJ1-1 | TRBV19
CASNVAGVETQYF | TRBJ2-5 | TRBV9
CASSPLGTGIEQYF | TRBJ2-7 | TRBV18
CASSDDRGYGYTF | TRBJ1-2 | TRBV7-3
CAISDSDSHTEAFF | TRBJ1-1 | TRBV10-3
CASSPRTGVIYEQYF | TRBJ2-7 | TRBV18
CSVEGQSANYGYTF | TRBJ1-2 | TRBV29-1
CASSLGAPYNEQFF | TRBJ2-1 | TRBV5-8
CASSSFSTGGSGYNEQFF | TRBJ2-1 | TRBV25-1
CASRGASSYNSPLHF | TRBJ1-6 | TRBV7-4
CATSRKRGISSYNEQFF | TRBJ2-1 | TRBV15
CASSISGETYEQYF | TRBJ2-7 | TRBV5-4
CAWSPGTGYEQYF | TRBJ2-7 | TRBV30
CASSQVPGTEAFF | TRBJ1-1 | TRBV3-1/TRBV3-2
CSGVLGQSSYNEQFF | TRBJ2-1 | TRBV29-1
CASSLTLDTLRDGYTF | TRBJ1-2 | TRBV3-1/TRBV3-2
CASSYSARANYGYTF | TRBJ1-2 | TRBV6-5
CASSLDRGREKLFF | TRBJ1-4 | TRBV28